The rows below give T cell receptor beta chains drawn from one sample of a study of shared clonotypes between healthy human individuals. Measured with immunoSEQ multiplex PCR; TCRdb has only the in-frame clones, and not every one. The sample carries some 1,900,000 clones, about 95% recorded once. Source material: naive CD8+ T cells sorted from blood. The receptors here all came from a young man in good health. CDR3s include the opening cysteine and the closing phenylalanine or tryptophan. The D gene is left open where the match is weak. Clone size is shown for a subset of rows, as once, few, many or a class of expanded clone.

v_gene,j_gene,d_gene,len,abundance,CDR3nt,CDR3aa
TRBV6-5,TRBJ1-2,.,13,.,TGTGCCAGCTGTGCAGACAGCTTCAGAGGCTACACCTTC,CASCADSFRGYTF
TRBV11-2,TRBJ2-7,.,15,.,TGTGCCAGCAGCTTAGTCGGCAGGGTGACCTCCGAGCAGTACTTC,CASSLVGRVTSEQYF
TRBV5-1,TRBJ2-5,TRBD2,17,.,TGCGCCAGCAGCTTGTATCGGTCTAGCGGGAGGGAAGAGACCCAGTACTTC,CASSLYRSSGREETQYF
TRBV6-4,TRBJ2-1,TRBD2,14,.,TGTGCCAGCAGGGGACTAGATAAGGCTTGTGAGCAGTTCTTC,CASRGLDKACEQFF
TRBV20-1,TRBJ1-1,.,10,.,TGCAGAAGCGGGAACACTGAAGCTTTCTTT,CRSGNTEAFF
TRBV12-5,TRBJ2-7,.,15,.,TGTGCTAGTGGTTTGGTAGTGGTCAACTCCTACGAGCAGTACTTC,CASGLVVVNSYEQYF
TRBV19,TRBJ2-1,.,10,.,TGTGCCCTCAAACGGTTTGAGCAGTTCTTC,CALKRFEQFF
TRBV7-2,TRBJ2-3,.,16,.,TGTGCCAGCAGCTTAGAAGTGGGTGAGCCCGCAGTTACGCAGTATTTT,CASSLEVGEPAVTQYF
TRBV30,TRBJ1-1,TRBD1,14,.,TGTGCCTGGACCCCCGGGACAGGGAACACTGAAGCTTTCTTT,CAWTPGTGNTEAFF
TRBV7-6,TRBJ2-3,.,15,once,TGTGCCAGCAGCCCAAGTAGTGGGCCCACAGATACGCAGTATTTT,CASSPSSGPTDTQYF
TRBV13,TRBJ2-5,TRBD2,17,.,TGTGCCAGCAGCTCCCCCGGACTAGCGGGGGTAGGGGAGACCCAGTACTTC,CASSSPGLAGVGETQYF
TRBV5-6,TRBJ2-1,TRBD2,15,.,TGTGCCAGCAGCGGAGAGACTAGCGGTCACAATGAGCAGTTCTTC,CASSGETSGHNEQFF
TRBV7-2,TRBJ1-1,.,13,.,TGTGCCAGCAGTCTGGGAGGGGTCACTGAAGCTTTCTTT,CASSLGGVTEAFF
TRBV4-1,TRBJ2-7,.,15,.,TGCGCCAGCAGCCAAGGCCCCCTGGACGCGAGCGAGCAGTACTTC,CASSQGPLDASEQYF
TRBV27,TRBJ2-7,.,14,.,TGTGCCAGCAGTTTTGGGGGGGGCGGGTACGAGCAGTACTTC,CASSFGGGGYEQYF
TRBV6-5,TRBJ2-2,TRBD2,15,.,TGTGCCAGCATTATCTCCGGGGAGGGCACCGGGGAGCTGTTTTTT,CASIISGEGTGELFF
TRBV5-4,TRBJ2-3,TRBD1,14,once,TGTGCCAGCAGCCGGGACAGGGAAACAGATACGCAGTATTTT,CASSRDRETDTQYF
TRBV6-4,TRBJ1-5,.,17,.,TGTGCCAGCAGCCCCCGGGACGGACATATAGACAATCAGCCCCAGCATTTT,CASSPRDGHIDNQPQHF
TRBV4-1,TRBJ1-1,TRBD1,16,once,TGCGCCAGCAGCCAAGGAGGACAGGGCGGGGGGACTGAAGCTTTCTTT,CASSQGGQGGGTEAFF
TRBV7-9,TRBJ2-3,TRBD2,16,.,TGTGCCAGCAGCCCCCTGAGCGGGAAGAGCACAGATACGCAGTATTTT,CASSPLSGKSTDTQYF
TRBV7-9,TRBJ2-1,.,15,.,TGTGCCAGCAGCTTTGATGCAAGCTCCTACAATGAGCAGTTCTTC,CASSFDASSYNEQFF
TRBV5-1,TRBJ2-5,TRBD2,15,.,TGCGCCAGCAGACCGTCGAGCGGGGTAGGGGAGACCCAGTACTTC,CASRPSSGVGETQYF
TRBV4-3,TRBJ2-1,TRBD1,16,.,TGCGCCAGCAGCCAAGATGGGACAGGCTCCTACAATGAGCAGTTCTTC,CASSQDGTGSYNEQFF
TRBV6-5,TRBJ2-7,.,13,.,TGTGCCAGCAGTTACTCCGACTCCTACGAGCAGTACTTC,CASSYSDSYEQYF
TRBV6-7,TRBJ2-1,TRBD2,15,.,TGTGCCAGCAGTTTTAGCGGGGGAACCCTCAATGAGCAGTTCTTC,CASSFSGGTLNEQFF
TRBV5-1,TRBJ2-7,.,14,.,TGCGCCAGCAGCTTGGCCGGGGAAGCCTACGAGCAGTACTTC,CASSLAGEAYEQYF
TRBV10-2,TRBJ2-1,TRBD2,15,.,TGCGCCAGCAGTGGGACTAGCCGGACCTACAATGAGCAGTTCTTC,CASSGTSRTYNEQFF
TRBV7-2,TRBJ1-4,.,15,.,TGTGCCAGCAGCTTAGAGCCGGGGTTAGGGGAAAAACTGTTTTTT,CASSLEPGLGEKLFF
TRBV7-8,TRBJ2-1,.,14,.,TGTGCCAGCAGCCCTTCGGAGACAGGGAGGGTGCAGTTCTTC,CASSPSETGRVQFF
TRBV29-1,TRBJ2-7,.,13,.,TGCAGCGTGGGTACAGGGAACTCCTACGAGCAGTACTTC,CSVGTGNSYEQYF
TRBV5-6,TRBJ2-7,.,15,.,TGTGCCAGCAGCTTGGATCCGGGCCTCCCGTGGGAGCAGTACTTC,CASSLDPGLPWEQYF
TRBV6-1,TRBJ1-3,.,16,.,TGTGCCAGCAGTGAGTGGGCCCTAGGTTCTGGAAACACCATATATTTT,CASSEWALGSGNTIYF
TRBV7-9,TRBJ2-1,.,13,.,TGTGCCAGCAGCCGGGACGACCACAATGAGCAGTTCTTC,CASSRDDHNEQFF
TRBV9,TRBJ2-1,TRBD2,15,.,TGTGCCAGCAGCCCATCGGGGGGGTCCTACAATGAGCAGTTCTTC,CASSPSGGSYNEQFF
TRBV15,TRBJ2-7,TRBD1,13,.,TGTGCCACGCGGGACAGGAGCTCCTACGAGCAGTACTTC,CATRDRSSYEQYF
TRBV29-1,TRBJ2-3,TRBD2,16,.,TGCAGCGTTGAAGTGGCGGTAGCGGGTCGAGAAGATACGCAGTATTTT,CSVEVAVAGREDTQYF
TRBV19,TRBJ2-2,.,13,.,TGTGCCAGTAGTATCCTAAGGACCGGGGAGCTGTTTTTT,CASSILRTGELFF
TRBV6-1,TRBJ1-5,TRBD1,15,.,TGTGCCAGCAGGGACAGGGGGTCTAGCAATCAGCCCCAGCATTTT,CASRDRGSSNQPQHF
TRBV28,TRBJ1-6,.,15,once,TGTGCCAGCAGTCCACATGACGGGGTTAATTCACCCCTCCACTTT,CASSPHDGVNSPLHF
TRBV27,TRBJ2-1,TRBD2,17,.,TGTGCCAGCAGACCGTGGGCGACTAGCGGGGGGGACAATGAGCAGTTCTTC,CASRPWATSGGDNEQFF
TRBV13,TRBJ2-7,TRBD2,15,.,TGTGCCAGCAGCTTAGCGCGGGAGGTTCCCTACGAGCAGTACTTC,CASSLAREVPYEQYF